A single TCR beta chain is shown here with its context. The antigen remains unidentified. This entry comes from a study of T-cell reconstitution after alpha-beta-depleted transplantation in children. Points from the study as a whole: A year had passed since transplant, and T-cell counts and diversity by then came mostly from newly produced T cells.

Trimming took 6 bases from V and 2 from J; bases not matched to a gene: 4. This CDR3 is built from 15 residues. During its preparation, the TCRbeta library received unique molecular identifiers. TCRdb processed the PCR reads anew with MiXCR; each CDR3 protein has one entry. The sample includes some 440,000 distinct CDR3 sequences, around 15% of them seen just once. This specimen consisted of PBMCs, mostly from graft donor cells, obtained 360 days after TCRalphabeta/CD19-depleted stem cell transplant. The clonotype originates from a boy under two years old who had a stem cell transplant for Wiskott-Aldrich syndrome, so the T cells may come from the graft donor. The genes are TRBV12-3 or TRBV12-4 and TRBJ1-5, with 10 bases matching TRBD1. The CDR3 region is CASRMDRGGNQPQHF. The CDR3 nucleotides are TGTGCCAGCAGGATGGACAGGGGGGGCAATCAGCCCCAGCATTTT.